The 3 T cell receptor beta chains reported below all come from one sample, sequenced in a study of T cells in Graves' hyperthyroidism and ophthalmopathy. TCR beta CDR3 regions were amplified from RNA transcripts. Primed by the HTBI set, a first-round RT-PCR was run on the TCR CDR3. TCRdb passed the multiplex PCR reads through MiXCR, listing each CDR3 protein once. The sample consists of fewer than 450,000 distinct CDR3 sequences, about an eighth of them appearing once. Sequencing was done on a sample of blood. All receptors derive from a man in his fifties or sixties with Graves' ophthalmopathy.

This clonotype has just a few counts. The CDR3 here is CASSLMTGGDETQYF. The CDR3 region has the DNA TGTGCCAGCAGCCTTATGACAGGGGGCGACGAGACCCAGTACTTC. J is TRBJ2-5 and V is TRBV14, with 10 nucleotides matching TRBD1. The CDR3 totals 15 residues. Losses at the gene ends were 4 bases for V and 5 bases for J; bases not matched to a gene: 7. The V gene's germline CDR1 is SGHDN and CDR2 FVKESK.

This clonotype was counted ten times or more. J is TRBJ1-5 and V is TRBV2; D gene ambiguous. There are 14 residues in the CDR3. V was shortened by 3 bases and J by 7 bases, with 13 bases between the two germline ends. Germline V lookup: CDR1 SNHLY, CDR2 FYNNEI. The CDR3 reads CASSDIRGPQPQHF. The CDR3, as DNA: TGTGCCAGCAGTGACATCCGAGGCCCCCAGCCCCAGCATTTT. Variable domain in full (rest from reference TRBV2 and TRBJ1-5): EPEVTQTPSHQVTQMGQEVILRCVPISNHLYFYWYRQILGQKVEFLVSFYNNEISEKSEIFDDQFSVERPDGSNFTLKIRSTKLEDSAMYFCASSDIRGPQPQHFGDGTRLSIL.

The J gene is TRBJ2-1, the V gene TRBV4-1; tentative D call: TRBD1 (5 bases). Trimming took off 1 base at V and 1 base at J, with 14 bases between the two ends. CDR1 and CDR2 (germline): MGHRA, YSYEKL. The CDR3 has 17 residues. The CDR3 sequence is CASSQGGSGISYNEQFF. The CDR3, as DNA: TGCGCCAGCAGCCAAGGTGGGTCAGGGATTTCCTACAATGAGCAGTTCTTC.